This TCR beta chain was observed in a study of T cell responses to AZD1222 COVID-19 vaccine. The ends lost 6 bases at V and 0 bases at J; junction bases unmatched: 2. The CDR3 runs to 14 residues. Germline V lookup: CDR1 KGHSH, CDR2 LQKENI. Remarks on this clone: Its target is not known.

Repertoires were generated with immunoSEQ multiplex PCR, while TCRdb's copy carries only in-frame clones and drops some. The top ten hold more than 3.5% of the sample, which has about 100,000 clones, approximately 89% seen once. General observations from the study: With dominance at 160-218 and 743-854, vaccine-associated CD4 TCRs spanned spike. Spike-specific TCR repertoires showed rising breadth and depth after two AZD1222 doses. Only a handful of AZD1222 recipients, five to seven in all, had baseline seropositivity. White British donors predominated, females outnumbered males, and clonal diversity was possibly underestimated.

The clonotype comes from an adult in good health. The sample in question was peripheral blood, obtained on day 0 of MenACWY control vaccination. The gene calls are TRBV18 and TRBJ2-1; 7 nucleotides align to TRBD1. DNA of the CDR3: TGTGCCAGCTCCGGGACAGCCTCCTACAATGAGCAGTTCTTC. It yields the protein CASSGTASYNEQFF.